Each of the 12 T cell receptor beta chains below was sequenced from the same sample in a study of CD8 T cells in ankylosing spondylitis. TCRdb used MiXCR to reprocess the 5' RACE reads, holding one entry per CDR3 protein. The sample consists of around 770,000 distinct CDR3 sequences, about an eighth of them appearing once. The antigens these receptors bind are not known. The study, taken as a whole, reports: A TCR beta motif made of several highly homologous variants seemed typical of ankylosing spondylitis blood.

The specimen sequenced was blood, either unsorted or a sorted T cell fraction (not recorded which). These receptor sequences come from a male donor with ankylosing spondylitis.

The J gene is TRBJ1-2, the V gene TRBV2; 7 bases match TRBD1. Germline assignment: CDR1 SNHLY and CDR2 FYNNEI. V lost 2 bases and J lost 6; bases outside the gene matches: 3. The CDR3 length is 13 residues. The CDR3: CASSETGENGYTF. CDR3 sequence (DNA): TGTGCCAGCAGTGAAACAGGGGAGAATGGCTACACCTTC. Together with reference TRBV2 and TRBJ1-2, the CDR3 gives the full variable domain: EPEVTQTPSHQVTQMGQEVILRCVPISNHLYFYWYRQILGQKVEFLVSFYNNEISEKSEIFDDQFSVERPDGSNFTLKIRSTKLEDSAMYFCASSETGENGYTFGSGTRLTVV.

The chain combines TRBV5-1 with TRBJ2-5; D is undetermined. Germline V gives CDR1 SGHRS, CDR2 YFSETQ. The CDR3 has 13 amino acids. V lost 5 bases and J 9 bases, leaving 17 bases between the germline ends. The CDR3 here is CASRLLETEAQYF. CDR3 sequence (DNA): TGCGCCAGCAGGCTCTTAGAAACTGAGGCCCAGTACTTC.

The chain has TRBV9 and TRBJ2-1; tentatively, D is TRBD2 (5 bases). The germline CDR1 and CDR2 sequences are SGDLS and YYNGEE. The germline V and J ends were trimmed by 0 bases and 0 bases, with 7 bases remaining between them. The CDR3 has 15 residues. This CDR3 reads CASSVVANSYNEQFF. The CDR3, as DNA: TGTGCCAGCAGCGTAGTAGCGAACTCCTACAATGAGCAGTTCTTC.

The chain uses TRBV20-1 and TRBJ2-1; a possible D gene is TRBD2 (6 bases). The germline V gene has CDR1 DFQATT and CDR2 SNEGSKA (reference sequence). The V and J ends lost 1 base and 5 bases respectively, with 15 bases between them. The CDR3 is 15 residues long. The CDR3 is CSARGGEKSNNEQFF. The CDR3 region has the DNA TGCAGTGCTAGAGGGGGGGAAAAGAGCAACAATGAGCAGTTCTTC.

This clonotype showed up just a few times. The CDR3 region is CASSPRGAGLVDTQYF. CDR3 bases: TGTGCCAGCAGCCCCCGGGGGGCAGGCTTGGTAGATACGCAGTATTTT. J is TRBJ2-3 and V is TRBV7-9, with D perhaps matching TRBD2 (7 bases). This CDR3 contains 16 residues. From germline, CDR1 is SEHNR and CDR2 FQNEAQ (reference sequence). V lost 5 bases and J 5 bases, leaving 20 bases between the germline ends.

This clonotype was counted between two and nine times. The genes are TRBV7-9 and TRBJ2-1; no reliable D call. The V gene lost 7 bases and the J gene lost 4 bases, with 8 bases spanning the gap. The CDR3 consists of 12 residues. Germline-derived CDR1 and CDR2 are SEHNR and FQNEAQ (reference sequence). The CDR3 DNA sequence: TGTGCCAGCACCCCCCAATACAATGAGCAGTTCTTC. The encoded protein is CASTPQYNEQFF.

This clonotype was found a few times. This likely comes from a read error, as the CDR3 has no conserved phenylalanine or tryptophan at its end. The V and J genes are TRBV3-1 and TRBJ1-3, with D unresolved. Germline V CDR1 and CDR2: LGHDT, YNNKEL (reference sequence). The CDR3 extends over 15 amino acids. Trimming cost V 0 bases and J 2 bases, with 8 bases left between them. For the CDR3, the DNA is TGTGCCAGCAGCCAAGACAGTAGGCCTGGAAACACCATATATGTT. Protein sequence: CASSQDSRPGNTIYV.

The sample holds a few counts of this clonotype. The chain couples TRBV27 to TRBJ2-5; 9 bases agree with TRBD1. The length of the CDR3 is 15 residues. Germline values: CDR1 MNHEY, CDR2 SMNVEV (reference sequence). V lost 3 bases, J lost 7 bases, and 9 bases stayed unmatched. The DNA for the CDR3 is TGTGCCAGCAGTTTCGGACCCCCGGGACAGGGGACCCAGTACTTC. Translation gives CASSFGPPGQGTQYF.

This clonotype was picked up a small number of times. This rearrangement joins TRBV2 to TRBJ2-1, with 11 nucleotides matching TRBD2. The CDR3 runs 15 residues. Trimming cost V 7 bases and J 4 bases; bases outside gene matches: 6. CDR1 SNHLY and CDR2 FYNNEI come from the germline V gene. CDR3 DNA sequence: TGTGCCAGCAAGACTAGCGGGACCTCTTACAATGAGCAGTTCTTC. Amino acids: CASKTSGTSYNEQFF.

This clonotype has just a few counts. The rearrangement links TRBV20-1 to TRBJ1-3; no firm D call. The CDR3 contains 13 residues. The germline V gene encodes CDR1 DFQATT and CDR2 SNEGSKA (reference sequence). With 5 bases removed from V and 3 bases from J, the gap between germline ends came to 11 bases. CDR3 bases: TGCAGTGCTCCCAGGACGGTTGGAAACACCATATATTTT. Translated: CSAPRTVGNTIYF.

The chain couples TRBV7-2 to TRBJ1-3; D not resolved. Deletions cut 0 bases from V and 4 bases from J, with 13 bases between. The CDR3 is made up of 16 amino acids. CDR1 is SGHTA, CDR2 FQGNSA, per germline. CDR3 loop: CASSLAGSVSGNTIYF. In DNA, the CDR3 is TGTGCCAGCAGCTTAGCCGGCAGCGTCTCCGGAAACACCATATATTTT.

The table lists this clonotype with many counts. The gene calls are TRBV2 and TRBJ1-5, with D tentatively TRBD1 (5 bases). This CDR3 has 13 residues. Germline values: CDR1 SNHLY, CDR2 FYNNEI. V was trimmed by 7 bases and J by 3 bases, leaving 10 bases between them. In nucleotides, the CDR3 is TGTGCCAGCATGCAGGGCGTCAATCAGCCCCAGCATTTT. Translated: CASMQGVNQPQHF.